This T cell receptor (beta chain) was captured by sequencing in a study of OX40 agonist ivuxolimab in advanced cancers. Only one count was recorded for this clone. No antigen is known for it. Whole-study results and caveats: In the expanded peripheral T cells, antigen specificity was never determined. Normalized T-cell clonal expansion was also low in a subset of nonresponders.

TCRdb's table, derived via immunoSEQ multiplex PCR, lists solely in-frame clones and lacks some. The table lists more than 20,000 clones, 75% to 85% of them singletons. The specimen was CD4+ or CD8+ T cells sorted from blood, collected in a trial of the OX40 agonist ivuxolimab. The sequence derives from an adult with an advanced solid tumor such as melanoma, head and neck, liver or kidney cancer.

This chain's CDR3 is CASSPSPRTNTEAFF. CDR3 coding DNA: TGTGCCAGCAGCCCCAGCCCGAGAACGAACACTGAAGCTTTCTTT. The chain has TRBV7-7 and TRBJ1-1; D gene ambiguous. CDR1 and CDR2 from the germline V gene are SSHAT and FNYEAQ (reference sequence). V gave up 5 bases and J gave up 1 base, with 14 bases separating them. This CDR3 is built from 15 residues.